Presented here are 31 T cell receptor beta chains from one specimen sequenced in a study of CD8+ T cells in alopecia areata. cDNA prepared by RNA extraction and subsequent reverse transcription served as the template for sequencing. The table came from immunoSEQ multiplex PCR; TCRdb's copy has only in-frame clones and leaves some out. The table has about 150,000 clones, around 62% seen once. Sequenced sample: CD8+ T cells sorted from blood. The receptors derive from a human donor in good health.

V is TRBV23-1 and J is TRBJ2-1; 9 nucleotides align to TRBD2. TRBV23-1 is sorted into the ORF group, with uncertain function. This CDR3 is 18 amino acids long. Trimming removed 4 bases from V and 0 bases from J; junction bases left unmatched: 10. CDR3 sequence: CASSRDSAGGNSYNEQFF. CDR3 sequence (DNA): TGCGCCAGCAGTCGTGACTCAGCGGGGGGCAACTCCTACAATGAGCAGTTCTTC.

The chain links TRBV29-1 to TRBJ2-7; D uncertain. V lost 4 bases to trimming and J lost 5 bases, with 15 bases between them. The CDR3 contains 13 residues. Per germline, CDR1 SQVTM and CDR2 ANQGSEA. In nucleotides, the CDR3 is TGCAGCGTTGCCGGGTGGATGGGGAACGAGCAGTACTTC. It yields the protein CSVAGWMGNEQYF.

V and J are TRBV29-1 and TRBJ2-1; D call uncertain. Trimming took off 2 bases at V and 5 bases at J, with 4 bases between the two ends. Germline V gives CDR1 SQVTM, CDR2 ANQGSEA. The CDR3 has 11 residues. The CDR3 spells CSVELDNEQFF. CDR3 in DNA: TGCAGCGTTGAACTGGACAATGAGCAGTTCTTC.

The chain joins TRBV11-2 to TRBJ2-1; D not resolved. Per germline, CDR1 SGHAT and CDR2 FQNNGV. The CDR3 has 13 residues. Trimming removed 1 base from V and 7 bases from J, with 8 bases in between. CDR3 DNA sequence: TGTGCCAGCAGCTTAGGGTTCGGAAATGAGCAGTTCTTC. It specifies CASSLGFGNEQFF.

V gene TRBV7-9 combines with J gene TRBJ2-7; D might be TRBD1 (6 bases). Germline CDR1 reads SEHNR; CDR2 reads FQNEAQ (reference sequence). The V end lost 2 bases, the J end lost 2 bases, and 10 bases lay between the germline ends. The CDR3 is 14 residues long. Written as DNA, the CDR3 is TGTGCCAGCAGCTTATCCGGGACAACCTACGAGCAGTACTTC. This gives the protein CASSLSGTTYEQYF.

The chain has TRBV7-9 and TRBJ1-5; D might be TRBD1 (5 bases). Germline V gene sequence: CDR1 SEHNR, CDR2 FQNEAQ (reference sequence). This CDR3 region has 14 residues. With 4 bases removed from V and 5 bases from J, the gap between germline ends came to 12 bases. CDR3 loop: CASSSLGGDQPQHF. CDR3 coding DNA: TGTGCCAGCAGCTCCCTGGGGGGTGATCAGCCCCAGCATTTT.

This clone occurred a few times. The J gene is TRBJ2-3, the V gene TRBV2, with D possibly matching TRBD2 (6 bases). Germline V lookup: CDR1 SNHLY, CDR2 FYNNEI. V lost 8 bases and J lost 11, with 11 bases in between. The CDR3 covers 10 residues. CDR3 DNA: TGTGCCAGCCGAGGACTACGGCAGTATTTT. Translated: CASRGLRQYF.

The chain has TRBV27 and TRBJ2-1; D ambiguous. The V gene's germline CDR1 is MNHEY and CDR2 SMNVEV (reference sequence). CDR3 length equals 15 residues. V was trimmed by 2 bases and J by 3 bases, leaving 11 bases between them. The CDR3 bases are TGTGCCAGCAGTTTAATAAGACACCTCTACAATGAGCAGTTCTTC. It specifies CASSLIRHLYNEQFF.

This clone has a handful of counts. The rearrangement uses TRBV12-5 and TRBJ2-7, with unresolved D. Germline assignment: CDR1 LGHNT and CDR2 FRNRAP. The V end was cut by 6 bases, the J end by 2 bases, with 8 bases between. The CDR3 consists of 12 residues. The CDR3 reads CASGELPYEQYF. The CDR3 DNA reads TGTGCTAGTGGGGAGTTGCCCTACGAGCAGTACTTC.

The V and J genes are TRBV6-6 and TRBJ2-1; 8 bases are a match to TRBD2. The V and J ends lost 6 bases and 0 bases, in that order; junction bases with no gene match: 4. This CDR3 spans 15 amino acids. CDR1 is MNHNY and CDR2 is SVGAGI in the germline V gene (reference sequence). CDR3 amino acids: CASSTGTSSYNEQFF. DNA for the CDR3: TGTGCCAGCAGCACCGGGACTAGCTCCTACAATGAGCAGTTCTTC.

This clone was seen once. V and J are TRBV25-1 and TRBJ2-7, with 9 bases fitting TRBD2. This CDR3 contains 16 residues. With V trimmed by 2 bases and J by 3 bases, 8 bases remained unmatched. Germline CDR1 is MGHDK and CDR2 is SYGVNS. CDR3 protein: CASSEGASGKIYEQYF. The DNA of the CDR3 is TGTGCCAGCAGTGAAGGAGCTAGCGGGAAAATCTACGAGCAGTACTTC.

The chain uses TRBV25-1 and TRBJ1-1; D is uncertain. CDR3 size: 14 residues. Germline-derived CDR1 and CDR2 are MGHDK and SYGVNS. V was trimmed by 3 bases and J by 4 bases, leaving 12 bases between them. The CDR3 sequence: CASSELSRSTEAFF. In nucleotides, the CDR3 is TGTGCCAGCAGTGAGTTGTCTAGATCCACTGAAGCTTTCTTT.

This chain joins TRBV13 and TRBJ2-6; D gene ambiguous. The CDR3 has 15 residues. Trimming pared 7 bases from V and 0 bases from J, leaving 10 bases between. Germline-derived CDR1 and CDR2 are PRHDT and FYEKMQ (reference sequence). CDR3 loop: CASTNSRSGANVLTF. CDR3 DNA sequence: TGTGCCAGCACCAATTCACGCTCTGGGGCCAACGTCCTGACTTTC.

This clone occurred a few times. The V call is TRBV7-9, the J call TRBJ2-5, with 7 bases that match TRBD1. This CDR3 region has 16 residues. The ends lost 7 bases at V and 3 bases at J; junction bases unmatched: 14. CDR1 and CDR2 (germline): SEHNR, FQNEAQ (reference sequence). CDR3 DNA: TGTGCCAGCATTGGGATAAACAGGGGTTACAAAGAGACCCAGTACTTC. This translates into CASIGINRGYKETQYF.

The CDR3 DNA follows: TGTGCCAGCAGCTCACTACAGGGGAAGGTCTATGGCTACACCTTC. Translating it yields CASSSLQGKVYGYTF. The chain uses TRBV7-9 and TRBJ1-2, with TRBD1 matching over 7 bases. The CDR3 has 15 residues. Germline V gene sequence: CDR1 SEHNR, CDR2 FQNEAQ (reference sequence). The J segment lost 4 bases and the V segment lost 4 bases, leaving 9 bases of the junction unmatched. The full variable domain, in which reference TRBV7-9 and TRBJ1-2 provide the parts outside the CDR3, is DTGVSQNPRHKITKRGQNVTFRCDPISEHNRLYWYRQTLGQGPEFLTYFQNEAQLEKSRLLSDRFSAERPKGSFSTLEIQRTEQGDSAMYLCASSSLQGKVYGYTFGSGTRLTVV.

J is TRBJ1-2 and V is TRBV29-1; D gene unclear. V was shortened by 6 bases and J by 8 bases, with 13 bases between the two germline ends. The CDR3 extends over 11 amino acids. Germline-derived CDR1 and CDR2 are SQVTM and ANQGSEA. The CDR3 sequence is CSVFTREGYTF. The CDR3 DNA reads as TGCAGCGTCTTTACCCGGGAGGGCTACACCTTC.

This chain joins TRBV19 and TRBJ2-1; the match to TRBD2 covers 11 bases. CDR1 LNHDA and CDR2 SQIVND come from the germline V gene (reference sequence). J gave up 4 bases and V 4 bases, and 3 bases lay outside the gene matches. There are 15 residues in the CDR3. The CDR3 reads CASSKGLAVYNEQFF. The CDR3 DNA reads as TGTGCCAGTAGTAAGGGACTAGCGGTATACAATGAGCAGTTCTTC.

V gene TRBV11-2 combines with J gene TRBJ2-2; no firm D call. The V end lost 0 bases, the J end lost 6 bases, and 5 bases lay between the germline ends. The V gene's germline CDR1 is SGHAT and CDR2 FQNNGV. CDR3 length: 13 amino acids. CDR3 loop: CASSLELPGELFF. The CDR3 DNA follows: TGTGCCAGCAGCTTAGAACTCCCCGGGGAGCTGTTTTTT.

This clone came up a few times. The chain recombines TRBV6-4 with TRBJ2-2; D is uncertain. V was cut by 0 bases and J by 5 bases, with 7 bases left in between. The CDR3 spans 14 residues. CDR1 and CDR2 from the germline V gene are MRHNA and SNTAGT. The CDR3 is CASSDSGSTGELFF. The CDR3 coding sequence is TGTGCCAGCAGTGACTCGGGTTCGACCGGGGAGCTGTTTTTT.

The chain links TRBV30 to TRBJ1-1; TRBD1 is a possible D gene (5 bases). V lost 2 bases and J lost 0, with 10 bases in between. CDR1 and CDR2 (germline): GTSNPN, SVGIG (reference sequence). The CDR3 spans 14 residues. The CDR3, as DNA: TGTGCCTGGAGTTACGGGGCGATGAACACTGAAGCTTTCTTT. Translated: CAWSYGAMNTEAFF.

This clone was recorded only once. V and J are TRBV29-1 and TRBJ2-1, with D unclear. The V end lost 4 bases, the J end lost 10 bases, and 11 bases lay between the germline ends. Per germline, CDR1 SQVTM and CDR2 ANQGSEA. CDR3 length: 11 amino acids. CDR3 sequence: CSVVGRREQFF. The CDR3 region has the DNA TGCAGCGTTGTGGGTCGACGGGAGCAGTTCTTC.

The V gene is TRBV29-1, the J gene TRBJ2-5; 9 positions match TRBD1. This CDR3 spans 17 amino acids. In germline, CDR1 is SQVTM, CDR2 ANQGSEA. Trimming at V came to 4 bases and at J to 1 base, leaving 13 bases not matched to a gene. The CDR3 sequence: CSVATQGQGLFQETQYF. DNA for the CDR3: TGCAGCGTTGCTACCCAGGGACAGGGACTCTTCCAAGAGACCCAGTACTTC.

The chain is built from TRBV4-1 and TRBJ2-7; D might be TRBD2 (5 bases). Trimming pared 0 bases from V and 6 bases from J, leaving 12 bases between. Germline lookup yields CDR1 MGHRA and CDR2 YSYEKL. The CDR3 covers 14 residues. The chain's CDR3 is CASSQDPDYFEQYF. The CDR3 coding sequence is TGCGCCAGCAGCCAAGATCCCGACTACTTCGAGCAGTACTTC.

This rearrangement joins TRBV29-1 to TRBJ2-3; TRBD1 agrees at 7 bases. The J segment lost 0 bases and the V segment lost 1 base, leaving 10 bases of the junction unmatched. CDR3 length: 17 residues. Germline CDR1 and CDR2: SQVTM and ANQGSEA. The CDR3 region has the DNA TGCAGCGTTGAAGCACCACAGGGGCCCAAAAGCACAGATACGCAGTATTTT. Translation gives CSVEAPQGPKSTDTQYF.

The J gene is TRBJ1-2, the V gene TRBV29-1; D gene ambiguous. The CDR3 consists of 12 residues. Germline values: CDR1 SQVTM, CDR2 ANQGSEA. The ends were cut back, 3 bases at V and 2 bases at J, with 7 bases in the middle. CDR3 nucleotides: TGCAGCGTTGAGCCCAAGAACTATGGCTACACCTTC. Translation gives CSVEPKNYGYTF.

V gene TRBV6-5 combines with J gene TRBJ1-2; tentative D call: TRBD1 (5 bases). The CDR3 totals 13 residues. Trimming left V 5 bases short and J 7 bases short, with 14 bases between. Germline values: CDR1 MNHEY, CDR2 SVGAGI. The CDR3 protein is CASSRDRVTGYTF. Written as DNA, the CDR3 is TGTGCCAGCAGTAGGGACCGGGTGACTGGCTACACCTTC.

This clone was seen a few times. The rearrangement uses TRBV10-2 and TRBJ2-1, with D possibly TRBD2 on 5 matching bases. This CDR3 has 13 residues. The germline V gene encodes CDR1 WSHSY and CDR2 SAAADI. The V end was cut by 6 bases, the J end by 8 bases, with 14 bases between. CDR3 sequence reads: CASSEVGAYEQFF. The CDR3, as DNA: TGCGCCAGCAGCGAGGTGGGAGCATATGAGCAGTTCTTC.

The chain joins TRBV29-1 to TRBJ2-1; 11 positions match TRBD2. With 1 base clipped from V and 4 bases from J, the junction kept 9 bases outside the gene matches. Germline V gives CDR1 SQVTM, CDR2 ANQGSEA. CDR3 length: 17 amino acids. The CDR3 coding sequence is TGCAGCGTTGAAGGTTCTAGCGGGAGGACTCGTTACAATGAGCAGTTCTTC. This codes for CSVEGSSGRTRYNEQFF.

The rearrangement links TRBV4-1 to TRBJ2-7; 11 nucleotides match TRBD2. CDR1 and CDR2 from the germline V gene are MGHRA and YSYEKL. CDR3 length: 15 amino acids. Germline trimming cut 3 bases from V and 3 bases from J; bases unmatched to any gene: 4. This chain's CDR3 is CASSQLAGGDYEQYF. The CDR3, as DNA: TGCGCCAGCAGCCAGTTAGCGGGAGGGGACTACGAGCAGTACTTC.

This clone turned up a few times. Here the CDR3 reads CASSPTVTYEQYF. DNA for the CDR3: TGCGCCAGCAGCCCGACAGTTACCTACGAGCAGTACTTC. This chain links TRBV5-1 with TRBJ2-7; the D gene is possibly TRBD1 (5 bases). Trimming pared 4 bases from V and 2 bases from J, leaving 10 bases between. The CDR3 is made up of 13 amino acids. Germline V lookup: CDR1 SGHRS, CDR2 YFSETQ. The entire variable domain, with the rest obtained from reference TRBV5-1 and TRBJ2-7, is as follows: KAGVTQTPRYLIKTRGQQVTLSCSPISGHRSVSWYQQTPGQGLQFLFEYFSETQRNKGNFPGRFSGRQFSNSRSEMNVSTLELGDSALYLCASSPTVTYEQYFGPGTRLTVT.

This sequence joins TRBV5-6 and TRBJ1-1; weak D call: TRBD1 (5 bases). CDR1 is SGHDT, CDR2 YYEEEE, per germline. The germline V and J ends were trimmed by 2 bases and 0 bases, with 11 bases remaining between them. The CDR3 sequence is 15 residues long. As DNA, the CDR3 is TGTGCCAGCAGCTTTTTGCGGGGGATGAACACTGAAGCTTTCTTT. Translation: CASSFLRGMNTEAFF.